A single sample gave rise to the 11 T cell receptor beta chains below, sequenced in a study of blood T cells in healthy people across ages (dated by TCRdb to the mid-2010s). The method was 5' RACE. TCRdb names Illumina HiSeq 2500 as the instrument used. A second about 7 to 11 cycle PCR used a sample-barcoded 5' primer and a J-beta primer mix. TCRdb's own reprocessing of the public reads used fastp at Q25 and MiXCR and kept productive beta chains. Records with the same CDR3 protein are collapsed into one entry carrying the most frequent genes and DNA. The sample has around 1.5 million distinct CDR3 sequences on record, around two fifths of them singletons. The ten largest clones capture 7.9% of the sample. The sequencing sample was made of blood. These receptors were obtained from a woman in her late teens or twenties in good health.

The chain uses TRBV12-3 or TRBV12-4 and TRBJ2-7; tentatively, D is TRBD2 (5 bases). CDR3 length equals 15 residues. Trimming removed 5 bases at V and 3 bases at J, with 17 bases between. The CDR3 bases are TGTGCCAGCAGTCGGGGTGGCGGTGACCTCTACGAGCAGTACTTC. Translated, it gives CASSRGGGDLYEQYF.

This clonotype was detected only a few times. The CDR3 DNA sequence: TGTGCCAGCAGCATCAGGGGGCGCTTGTCCGAGCAGTACTTC. Translating it yields CASSIRGRLSEQYF. The rearrangement links TRBV7-2 to TRBJ2-4, with TRBD1 matching 8 bases. Gene TRBJ2-7 matches the end of the DNA better, so the J call may be wrong. The length of the CDR3 is 14 residues. The germline CDR1 and CDR2 sequences are SGHTA and FQGNSA.

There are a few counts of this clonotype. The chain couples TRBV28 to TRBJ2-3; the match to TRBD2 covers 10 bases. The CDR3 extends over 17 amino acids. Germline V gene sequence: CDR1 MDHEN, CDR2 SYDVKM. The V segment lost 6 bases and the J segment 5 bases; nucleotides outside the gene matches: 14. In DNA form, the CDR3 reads TGTGCCAGCAGACCTCCCTTTAGCGGGGGGCGGGGAGATACGCAGTATTTT. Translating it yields CASRPPFSGGRGDTQYF.

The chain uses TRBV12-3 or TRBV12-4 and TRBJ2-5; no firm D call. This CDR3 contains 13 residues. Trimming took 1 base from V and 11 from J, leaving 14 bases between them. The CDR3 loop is CASSLEEVVRQYF. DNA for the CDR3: TGTGCCAGCAGTTTAGAAGAGGTGGTGCGTCAGTACTTC.

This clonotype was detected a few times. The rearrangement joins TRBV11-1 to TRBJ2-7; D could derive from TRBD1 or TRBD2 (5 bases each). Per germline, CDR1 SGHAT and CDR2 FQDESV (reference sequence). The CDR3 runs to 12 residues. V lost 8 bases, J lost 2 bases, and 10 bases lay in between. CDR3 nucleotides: TGTGCCAGCCGAGGGGTACCCTACGAGCAGTACTTC. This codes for CASRGVPYEQYF. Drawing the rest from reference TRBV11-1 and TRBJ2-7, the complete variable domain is EAEVAQSPRYKITEKSQAVAFWCDPISGHATLYWYRQILGQGPELLVQFQDESVVDDSQLPKDRFSAERLKGVDSTLKIQPAELGDSAMYLCASRGVPYEQYFGPGTRLTVT.

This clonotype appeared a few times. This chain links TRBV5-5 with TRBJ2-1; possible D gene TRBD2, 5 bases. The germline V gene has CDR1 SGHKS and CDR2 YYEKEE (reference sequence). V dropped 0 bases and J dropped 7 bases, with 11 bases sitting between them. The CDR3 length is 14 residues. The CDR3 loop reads CASSLEAVVNEQFF. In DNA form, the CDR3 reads TGTGCCAGCAGCTTGGAAGCGGTAGTGAATGAGCAGTTCTTC.

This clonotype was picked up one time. The CDR3 loop is CASSWRLAGGSADIQYF. DNA of the CDR3: TGCGCCAGCAGCTGGCGACTAGCGGGGGGGTCTGCGGACATTCAGTACTTC. The chain joins TRBV5-1 to TRBJ2-7; 14 bases fit TRBD2. Judging by the DNA end, TRBJ2-4 fits better; the J call may be wrong. CDR3 length equals 17 residues. Germline V gene data show CDR1 as SGHRS and CDR2 as YFSETQ.

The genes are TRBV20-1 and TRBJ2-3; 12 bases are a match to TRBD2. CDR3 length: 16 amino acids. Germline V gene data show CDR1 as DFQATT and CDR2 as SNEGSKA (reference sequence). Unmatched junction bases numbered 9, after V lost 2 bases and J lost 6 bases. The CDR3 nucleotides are TGCAGTGCTAGACCCTCTAGCGGGGGGGGGGCGGATACGCAGTATTTT. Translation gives CSARPSSGGGADTQYF.

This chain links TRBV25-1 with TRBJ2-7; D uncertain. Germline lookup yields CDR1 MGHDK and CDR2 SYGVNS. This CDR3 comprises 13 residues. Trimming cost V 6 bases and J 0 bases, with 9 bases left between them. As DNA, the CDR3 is TGTGCCAGCAGCCATCCTAGCTCCTACGAGCAGTACTTC. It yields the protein CASSHPSSYEQYF.

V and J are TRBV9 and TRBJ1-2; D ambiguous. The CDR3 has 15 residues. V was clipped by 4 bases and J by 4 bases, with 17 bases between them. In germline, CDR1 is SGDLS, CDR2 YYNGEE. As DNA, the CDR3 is TGTGCCAGCAGCCTAAATGCGCGGCCCTCCTATGGCTACACCTTC. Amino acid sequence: CASSLNARPSYGYTF. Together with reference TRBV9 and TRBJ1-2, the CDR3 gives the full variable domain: DSGVTQTPKHLITATGQRVTLRCSPRSGDLSVYWYQQSLDQGLQFLIQYYNGEERAKGNILERFSAQQFPDLHSELNLSSLELGDSALYFCASSLNARPSYGYTFGSGTRLTVV.

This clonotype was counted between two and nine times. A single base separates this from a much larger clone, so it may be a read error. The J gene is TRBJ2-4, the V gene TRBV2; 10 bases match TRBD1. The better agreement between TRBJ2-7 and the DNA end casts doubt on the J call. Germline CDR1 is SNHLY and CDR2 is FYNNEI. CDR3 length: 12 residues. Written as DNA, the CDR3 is TGTGCCAGCAGTTGGACAGGGGGCGAGCAGTACTTC. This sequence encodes CASSWTGGEQYF.